These 27 T cell receptor beta chains came from one sample sequenced in a study of shared clonotypes between healthy human individuals. The protocol was immunoSEQ multiplex PCR, while the TCRdb copy is restricted to in-frame clones and leaves out a portion. The sample records about half a million clones, roughly 85% being singletons. The sequencing sample was made of PBMCs. The receptors stem from a woman aged 40 to 49 in good health. Some clones in this sample may be carry-over from other donors' samples.

Only one count was recorded for this clone. This sequence joins TRBV4-3 and TRBJ1-5, with D maybe TRBD1 (6 bases). The germline V gene has CDR1 LGHNA and CDR2 YSLEER. The CDR3 has 19 amino acids. The germline V and J ends were trimmed by 2 bases and 4 bases, with 24 bases remaining between them. For the CDR3, the DNA is TGCGCCAGCAGCCAACCCCTCGGGGTCCTACAGGGTTATAATCAGCCCCAGCATTTT. Translating gives CASSQPLGVLQGYNQPQHF.

This clone has just one count. This sequence joins TRBV5-1 and TRBJ1-2, with D hard to call. Trimming took 4 bases from V and 0 from J, leaving 13 bases between them. Germline CDR1 is SGHRS and CDR2 is YFSETQ. This CDR3 is 15 amino acids long. For the CDR3, the DNA is TGCGCCAGCAGCCCCACGGCGTCTACTAACTATGGCTACACCTTC. This gives the protein CASSPTASTNYGYTF.

This sequence joins TRBV28 and TRBJ2-7, with 7 bases matching TRBD2. The germline V gene encodes CDR1 MDHEN and CDR2 SYDVKM. The CDR3 totals 14 residues. V was clipped by 6 bases and J by 0 bases; unmatched bases: 5. The CDR3 nucleotides read TGTGCCAGCAGACCGCAGCGGGACTCCTACGAGCAGTACTTC. Protein sequence: CASRPQRDSYEQYF.

The CDR3 reads CACKQGLASSYEQYF. CDR3 in DNA: TGTGCCTGCAAACAGGGACTAGCGAGCTCCTACGAGCAGTACTTC. The chain employs TRBV30 and TRBJ2-7; 10 bases align to TRBD2. Trimming removed 6 bases from V and 0 bases from J; junction bases left unmatched: 8. Germline V CDR1 and CDR2: GTSNPN, SVGIG (reference sequence). The CDR3 contains 15 residues.

This clone is a singleton in its sample. The genes are TRBV6-1 and TRBJ2-5, with D possibly being TRBD1 or TRBD2 (5 bases each). V gave up 3 bases and J gave up 5 bases, with 13 bases separating them. Germline CDR1 is MNHNS and CDR2 is SASEGT. The CDR3 length is 14 residues. CDR3 region: CASSDSWGFETQYF. CDR3 sequence (DNA): TGTGCCAGCAGTGACTCGTGGGGGTTCGAGACCCAGTACTTC.

The rearrangement uses TRBV27 and TRBJ2-3; TRBD2 agrees at 10 bases. CDR1 and CDR2 from the germline V gene are MNHEY and SMNVEV (reference sequence). The CDR3 is made up of 16 amino acids. V shed 3 bases, J shed 4 bases, and the junction held 7 bases outside the gene matches. CDR3 DNA sequence: TGTGCCAGCAGTTTGTCCCTAGCGGGAGCAGCAGATACGCAGTATTTT. Its translation is CASSLSLAGAADTQYF.

V usage is TRBV10-3 and J usage is TRBJ2-5; a weak D match, TRBD1 (6 bases). Germline CDR1 reads ENHRY; CDR2 reads SYGVKD. Trimming cost V 10 bases and J 0 bases, with 9 bases left between them. CDR3 size: 12 residues. CDR3 DNA: TGTGCCACTCGGGACAACCAAGAGACCCAGTACTTC. Translated: CATRDNQETQYF.

This chain joins TRBV18 and TRBJ2-3; TRBD2 aligns across 7 bases. Trimming at V came to 2 bases and at J to 2 bases, leaving 10 bases not matched to a gene. The CDR3 consists of 17 residues. Germline assignment: CDR1 KGHSH and CDR2 LQKENI. Here the CDR3 DNA reads TGTGCCAGCTCACCAGGGCTAGCGGACCTATTCACAGATACGCAGTATTTT. Amino acids: CASSPGLADLFTDTQYF.

The rearrangement links TRBV7-3 to TRBJ2-6; no clear D gene. V was shortened by 5 bases and J by 0 bases, with 11 bases between the two germline ends. This CDR3 spans 16 amino acids. The germline gives CDR1 SGHTA, CDR2 FQGTGA. In nucleotides, the CDR3 is TGTGCCAGCAGCCCCGGGTGGGACTCTGGGGCCAACGTCCTGACTTTC. Translation gives CASSPGWDSGANVLTF.

The rearrangement uses TRBV27 and TRBJ2-1; D gene uncertain. Germline CDR1 reads MNHEY; CDR2 reads SMNVEV (reference sequence). The CDR3 length is 15 residues. V was clipped by 2 bases and J by 3 bases, with 11 bases between them. The CDR3, as DNA: TGTGCCAGCAGTTTAGTATTAGCAGTCTACAATGAGCAGTTCTTC. It translates to CASSLVLAVYNEQFF.

V and J are TRBV7-3 and TRBJ2-2; D not certain. CDR1 SGHTA and CDR2 FQGTGA come from the germline V gene. V was cut by 5 bases and J by 0 bases, with 7 bases left in between. This CDR3 is 14 amino acids long. The CDR3 reads CASSRNSNTGELFF. The DNA of the CDR3 is TGTGCCAGCAGCCGCAATTCGAACACCGGGGAGCTGTTTTTT.

The V call is TRBV7-2, the J call TRBJ1-2, with D tentatively TRBD1 (5 bases). From germline, CDR1 is SGHTA and CDR2 FQGNSA. With 1 base removed from V and 3 bases from J, the gap between germline ends came to 9 bases. CDR3 length: 14 amino acids. In nucleotides, the CDR3 is TGTGCCAGCAGCTTAGGCGGGGGTGACTATGGCTACACCTTC. This codes for CASSLGGGDYGYTF. The complete variable domain, with remaining parts taken from reference TRBV7-2 and TRBJ1-2, reads GAGVSQSPSNKVTEKGKDVELRCDPISGHTALYWYRQSLGQGLEFLIYFQGNSAPDKSGLPSDRFSAERTGGSVSTLTIQRTQQEDSAVYLCASSLGGGDYGYTFGSGTRLTVV.

The genes are TRBV2 and TRBJ1-2, with D tentatively TRBD1 (5 bases). The CDR3 loop spans 13 amino acids. Germline assignment: CDR1 SNHLY and CDR2 FYNNEI. Trimming took off 2 bases at V and 2 bases at J, with 6 bases between the two ends. The CDR3 region is CASSERGNYGYTF. The CDR3 nucleotides read TGTGCCAGCAGTGAACGGGGGAACTATGGCTACACCTTC.

The V call is TRBV28, the J call TRBJ1-4; no reliable D call. The length of the CDR3 is 14 residues. The V end lost 2 bases, the J end lost 4 bases, and 8 bases lay between the germline ends. Germline V gives CDR1 MDHEN, CDR2 SYDVKM. The CDR3 sequence is CASSLIGINEKLFF. CDR3 coding DNA: TGTGCCAGCAGTTTAATCGGCATTAATGAAAAACTGTTTTTT.

This chain uses TRBV6-4 with TRBJ2-2; 7 positions match TRBD1. V trimming: 8 bases; J trimming: 1 base; junction bases outside the gene matches: 10. Per germline, CDR1 MRHNA and CDR2 SNTAGT. CDR3 length: 16 amino acids. The CDR3, as DNA: TGTGCCAGCGGAAGAGGAGACAGGGTGAACACCGGGGAGCTGTTTTTT. Its protein is CASGRGDRVNTGELFF.

The chain joins TRBV29-1 to TRBJ1-1; D gene ambiguous. This CDR3 region has 14 residues. Deletions cut 4 bases from V and 10 bases from J, with 22 bases between. Germline CDR1 is SQVTM and CDR2 is ANQGSEA. The CDR3 coding sequence is TGCAGCGTTGTCCTAGCCCGGGGTGGGATTGGAGCTTTCTTT. Its protein is CSVVLARGGIGAFF.

The chain has TRBV6-6 and TRBJ2-3, with TRBD2 identical over 8 bases. Trimming at V came to 5 bases and at J to 4 bases, leaving 11 bases not matched to a gene. The germline CDR1 and CDR2 sequences are MNHNY and SVGAGI (reference sequence). This CDR3 region has 16 residues. The CDR3 protein is CASSTLRREVSDTQYF. The CDR3 DNA is TGTGCCAGCAGTACGCTACGGCGGGAGGTTTCAGATACGCAGTATTTT.

This clone was observed once. A read error likely explains this, since a far larger clone differs by one base. V is TRBV6-6 and J is TRBJ2-1; 7 positions match TRBD2. In germline, CDR1 is MNHNY, CDR2 SVGAGI (reference sequence). Trimming at V came to 0 bases and at J to 1 base, leaving 0 bases not matched to a gene. This CDR3 has 15 residues. CDR3 nucleotides: TGTGCCAGCAGTTACTCTAGCGGGTCCTACAATGAGCAGTTCTTC. It specifies CASSYSSGSYNEQFF.

The chain is built from TRBV7-9 and TRBJ2-1, with TRBD2 matching 10 bases. Losses at the gene ends were 5 bases for V and 8 bases for J; bases not matched to a gene: 18. CDR1 is SEHNR, CDR2 FQNEAQ, per germline (reference sequence). This CDR3 is built from 18 residues. The CDR3 nucleotides read TGTGCCAGCAGCCCCCCGCTTTTAAGGGCTAGCGGGAGTCATGAGCAGTTCTTC. This translates into CASSPPLLRASGSHEQFF.

The V call is TRBV2, the J call TRBJ1-1; D is uncertain. CDR3 length: 14 amino acids. The germline gives CDR1 SNHLY, CDR2 FYNNEI. V gave up 1 base and J gave up 1 base, with 7 bases separating them. DNA of the CDR3: TGTGCCAGCAGTGAAGACAGATGGAACACTGAAGCTTTCTTT. Its translation: CASSEDRWNTEAFF.

The rearrangement joins TRBV19 to TRBJ2-1; 16 bases fit TRBD2. Germline lookup yields CDR1 LNHDA and CDR2 SQIVND (reference sequence). V lost 2 bases, J lost 7 bases, and 11 bases stayed unmatched. The CDR3 contains 19 residues. CDR3 loop: CASSISPGLAGGPRNEQFF. As DNA, the CDR3 is TGTGCCAGTAGTATATCCCCGGGACTAGCGGGAGGGCCTCGGAATGAGCAGTTCTTC.

The chain links TRBV6-1 to TRBJ2-4, with 7 bases lining up with TRBD1. The CDR3 contains 13 residues. V lost 6 bases, J lost 7 bases, and 6 bases stayed unmatched. Germline-derived CDR1 and CDR2 are MNHNS and SASEGT. CDR3 protein: CASRDGTENIQYF. DNA of the CDR3: TGTGCCAGCAGAGATGGGACAGAGAACATTCAGTACTTC.

The chain uses TRBV29-1 and TRBJ2-5; 11 bases match TRBD1. V trimming: 5 bases; J trimming: 5 bases; junction bases outside the gene matches: 7. CDR3 length: 14 amino acids. Per the germline V gene, CDR1 is SQVTM and CDR2 is ANQGSEA. The CDR3 region is CSVSGTGGWETQYF. Here the CDR3 DNA reads TGCAGCGTTTCTGGGACAGGGGGTTGGGAGACCCAGTACTTC. The full variable domain, rest sourced from reference TRBV29-1 and TRBJ2-5, is SAVISQKPSRDICQRGTSLTIQCQVDSQVTMMFWYRQQPGQSLTLIATANQGSEATYESGFVIDKFPISRPNLTFSTLTVSNMSPEDSSIYLCSVSGTGGWETQYFGPGTRLLVL.

This clone was counted only a few times. The rearrangement joins TRBV18 to TRBJ1-4; D perhaps matches TRBD1 (5 bases). Trimming removed 3 bases at V and 2 bases at J, with 10 bases between. Germline CDR1 is KGHSH and CDR2 is LQKENI. The CDR3 is made up of 15 amino acids. The CDR3 reads CASSPRRGTNEKLFF. CDR3 coding DNA: TGTGCCAGCTCACCCCGGCGGGGGACTAATGAAAAACTGTTTTTT. The full variable domain, rest sourced from reference TRBV18 and TRBJ1-4, is NAGVMQNPRHLVRRRGQEARLRCSPMKGHSHVYWYRQLPEEGLKFMVYLQKENIIDESGMPKERFSAEFPKEGPSILRIQQVVRGDSAAYFCASSPRRGTNEKLFFGSGTQLSVL.

The CDR3 spells CASSYAGGHSYTEAFF. The DNA for the CDR3 is TGTGCCAGCAGTTACGCGGGGGGGCACTCCTACACTGAAGCTTTCTTT. The chain links TRBV28 to TRBJ1-1, with D possibly TRBD1 on 6 matching bases. The V gene's germline CDR1 is MDHEN and CDR2 SYDVKM. There are 16 residues in the CDR3. V lost 4 bases to trimming and J lost 3 bases, with 18 bases between them.

The chain combines TRBV7-9 with TRBJ1-1; maybe TRBD1 (6 bases). The germline V gene has CDR1 SEHNR and CDR2 FQNEAQ (reference sequence). V was clipped by 4 bases and J by 4 bases, with 19 bases between them. There are 16 residues in the CDR3. The CDR3 region is CASSSGQPAFGTEAFF. Written as DNA, the CDR3 is TGTGCCAGCAGCTCCGGACAGCCCGCGTTTGGCACTGAAGCTTTCTTT. The full variable domain, in which reference TRBV7-9 and TRBJ1-1 provide the parts outside the CDR3, is DTGVSQNPRHKITKRGQNVTFRCDPISEHNRLYWYRQTLGQGPEFLTYFQNEAQLEKSRLLSDRFSAERPKGSFSTLEIQRTEQGDSAMYLCASSSGQPAFGTEAFFGQGTRLTVV.

This clone has only one observation. V gene TRBV7-2 combines with J gene TRBJ2-7, with a possible D match to TRBD1 (6 bases). V lost 3 bases and J 2 bases, leaving 11 bases between the germline ends. The V gene's germline CDR1 is SGHTA and CDR2 FQGNSA. CDR3 length: 14 amino acids. This CDR3 reads CASSFSGDTYEQYF. CDR3 coding DNA: TGTGCCAGCAGCTTTTCCGGGGACACCTACGAGCAGTACTTC. Together with reference TRBV7-2 and TRBJ2-7, the CDR3 gives the full variable domain: GAGVSQSPSNKVTEKGKDVELRCDPISGHTALYWYRQSLGQGLEFLIYFQGNSAPDKSGLPSDRFSAERTGGSVSTLTIQRTQQEDSAVYLCASSFSGDTYEQYFGPGTRLTVT.